Given below is one TCR beta chain in context. Its antigen is unidentified. This entry comes from a study of T cells in localized non-small cell lung cancer. Study-wide points: A median of about 54 of the top 100 tumor clones appeared in adjacent lung, which was paired and uninvolved.

Using immunoSEQ multiplex PCR, the repertoire was profiled, and TCRdb retains in-frame clones only, with some absent. The repertoire holds tens of thousands of clones, with approximately 84% as singletons. V trimming: 3 bases; J trimming: 3 bases; junction bases outside the gene matches: 5. From germline, CDR1 is MNHNS and CDR2 SASEGT. The CDR3 loop spans 15 amino acids. This chain connects TRBV6-1 to TRBJ1-5; TRBD1 matches at 7 bases. The sequenced sample was peripheral blood, obtained before any cancer treatment. The clonotype was recovered from a female donor of 60 years or more with stage I lung adenocarcinoma. The CDR3 DNA follows: TGTGCCAGCAGTGAGGACAGGCTGAACAATCAGCCCCAGCATTTT. The encoded protein is CASSEDRLNNQPQHF.